Detailed here is one TCR beta chain. Germline lookup yields CDR1 SGHVS and CDR2 FNYEAQ. Trimming removed 3 bases from V and 6 bases from J; junction bases left unmatched: 7. The CDR3 loop spans 15 amino acids. This sample was taken from a study of OX40 agonist ivuxolimab in advanced cancers. Clones were sequenced by immunoSEQ multiplex PCR, and TCRdb holds only the in-frame ones, with some missing. The sample holds approximately 69,000 clones; roughly 82% are singletons and the top ten take about 1%. This receptor was obtained from an adult with an advanced solid tumor such as melanoma, head and neck, liver or kidney cancer. This sample comprised CD4+ or CD8+ T cells sorted from blood, obtained in a trial of the OX40 agonist ivuxolimab. V and J are TRBV7-6 and TRBJ2-5; 10 bases are a match to TRBD2. The CDR3 DNA reads as TGTGCCAGCAGCTTCGAAGCGGGGGGGCCGAAGACCCAGTACTTC. Translating gives CASSFEAGGPKTQYF. Full variable domain (rest looked up from reference TRBV7-6 and TRBJ2-5): GAGVSQSPRYKVTKRGQDVALRCDPISGHVSLYWYRQALGQGPEFLTYFNYEAQQDKSGLPNDRFSAERPEGSISTLTIQRTEQRDSAMYRCASSFEAGGPKTQYFGPGTRLLVL.